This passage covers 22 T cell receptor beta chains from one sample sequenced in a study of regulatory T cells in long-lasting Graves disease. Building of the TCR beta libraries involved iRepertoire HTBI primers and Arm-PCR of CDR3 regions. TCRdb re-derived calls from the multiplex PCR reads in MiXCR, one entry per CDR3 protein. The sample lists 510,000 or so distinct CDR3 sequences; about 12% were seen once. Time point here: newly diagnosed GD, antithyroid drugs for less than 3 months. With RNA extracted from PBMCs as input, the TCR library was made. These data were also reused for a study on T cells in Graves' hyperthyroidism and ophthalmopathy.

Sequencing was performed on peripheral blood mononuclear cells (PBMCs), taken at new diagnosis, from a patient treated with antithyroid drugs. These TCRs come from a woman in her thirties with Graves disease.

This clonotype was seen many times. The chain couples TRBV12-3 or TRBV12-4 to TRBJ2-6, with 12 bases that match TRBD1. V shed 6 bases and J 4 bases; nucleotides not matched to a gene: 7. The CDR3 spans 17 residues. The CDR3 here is CASSPGQGAQGANVLTF. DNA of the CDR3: TGTGCCAGCAGCCCGGGACAGGGGGCTCAAGGGGCCAACGTCCTGACTTTC.

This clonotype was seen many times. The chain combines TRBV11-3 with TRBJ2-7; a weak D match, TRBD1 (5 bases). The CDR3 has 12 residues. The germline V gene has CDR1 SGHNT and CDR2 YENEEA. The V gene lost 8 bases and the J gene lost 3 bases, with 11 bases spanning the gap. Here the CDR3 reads CASGQRDYEQYF. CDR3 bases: TGTGCCAGCGGACAACGTGACTACGAGCAGTACTTC.

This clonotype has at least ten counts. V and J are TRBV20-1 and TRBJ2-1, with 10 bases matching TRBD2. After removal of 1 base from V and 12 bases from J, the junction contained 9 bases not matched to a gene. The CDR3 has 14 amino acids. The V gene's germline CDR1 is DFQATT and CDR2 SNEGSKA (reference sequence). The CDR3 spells CSARVSSGSYGQFF. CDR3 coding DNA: TGCAGTGCTAGAGTTTCTAGCGGGAGCTATGGGCAGTTCTTC.

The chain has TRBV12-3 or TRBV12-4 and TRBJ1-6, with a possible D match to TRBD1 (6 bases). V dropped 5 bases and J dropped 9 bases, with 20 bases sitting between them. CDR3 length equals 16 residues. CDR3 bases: TGTGCCAGCAGTCGGTTTGGTGGGGGCTTCGGTTCACCCCTCCACTTT. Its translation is CASSRFGGGFGSPLHF.

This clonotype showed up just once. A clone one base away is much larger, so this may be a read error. This CDR3 is CASSHGLAGNNEQFF. CDR3 nucleotide sequence: TGTGCCAGCAGCCACGGACTAGCGGGAAACAATGAGCAGTTCTTC. This chain connects TRBV11-3 to TRBJ2-1, with TRBD2 matching over 12 bases. The CDR3 is made up of 15 amino acids. Looked up from germline, CDR1 is SGHNT and CDR2 is YENEEA. With V trimmed by 5 bases and J by 5 bases, 4 bases remained unmatched.

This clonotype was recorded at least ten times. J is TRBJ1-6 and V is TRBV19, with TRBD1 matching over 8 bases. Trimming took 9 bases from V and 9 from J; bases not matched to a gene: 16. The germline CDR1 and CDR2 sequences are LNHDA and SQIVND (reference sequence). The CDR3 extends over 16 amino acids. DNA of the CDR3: TGTGCCAGCTCTAGGACAGGGAGTCTTTTCGGTTCACCCCTCCACTTT. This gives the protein CASSRTGSLFGSPLHF. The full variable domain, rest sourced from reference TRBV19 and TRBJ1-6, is DGGITQSPKYLFRKEGQNVTLSCEQNLNHDAMYWYRQDPGQGLRLIYYSQIVNDFQKGDIAEGYSVSREKKESFPLTVTSAQKNPTAFYLCASSRTGSLFGSPLHFGNGTRLTVT.

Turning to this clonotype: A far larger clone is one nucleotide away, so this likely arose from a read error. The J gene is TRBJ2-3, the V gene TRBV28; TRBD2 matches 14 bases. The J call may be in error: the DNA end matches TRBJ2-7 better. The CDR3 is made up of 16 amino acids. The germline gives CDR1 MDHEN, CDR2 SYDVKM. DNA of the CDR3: TGTGCCAGCAGATCAGGGACTAGCGGGAGTTGGTTTGAGCAGTACTTC. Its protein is CASRSGTSGSWFEQYF.

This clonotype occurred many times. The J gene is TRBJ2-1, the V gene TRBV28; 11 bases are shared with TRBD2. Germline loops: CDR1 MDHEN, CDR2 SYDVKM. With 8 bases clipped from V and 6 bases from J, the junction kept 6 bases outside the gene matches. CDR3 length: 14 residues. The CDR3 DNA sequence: TGTGCCAGCGGCCTGGGGACTAGCGGCAATGAGCAGTTCTTC. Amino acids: CASGLGTSGNEQFF.

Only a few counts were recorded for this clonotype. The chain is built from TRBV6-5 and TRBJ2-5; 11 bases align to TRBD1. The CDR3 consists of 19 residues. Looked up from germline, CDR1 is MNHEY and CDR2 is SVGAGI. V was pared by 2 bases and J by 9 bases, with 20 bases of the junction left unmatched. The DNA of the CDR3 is TGTGCCAGCAGTTACGAGGAGTATGGCGGACAGGGGGCCTGGGAGGCCCAGTACTTC. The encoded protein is CASSYEEYGGQGAWEAQYF.

CDR3 sequence reads: CSAKGQPGELFF. The CDR3 bases are TGCAGTGCTAAGGGACAGCCGGGGGAGCTGTTTTTT. The chain is built from TRBV20-1 and TRBJ2-2; TRBD1 matches 7 bases. The CDR3 contains 12 residues. The trim removed 4 bases at V and 8 bases at J, leaving 4 bases unmatched. Germline CDR1 reads DFQATT; CDR2 reads SNEGSKA (reference sequence).

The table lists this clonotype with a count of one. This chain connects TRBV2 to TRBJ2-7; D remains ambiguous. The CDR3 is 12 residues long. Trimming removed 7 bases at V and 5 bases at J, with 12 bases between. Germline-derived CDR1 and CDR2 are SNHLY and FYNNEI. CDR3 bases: TGTGCCAGCAACGGAGCAACGGACGAGCAGTACTTC. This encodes CASNGATDEQYF.

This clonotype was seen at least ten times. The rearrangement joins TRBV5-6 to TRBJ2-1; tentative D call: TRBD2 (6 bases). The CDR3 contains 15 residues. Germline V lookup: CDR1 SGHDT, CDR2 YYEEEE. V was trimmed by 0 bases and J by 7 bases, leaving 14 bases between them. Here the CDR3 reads CASSLGGIRKNEQFF. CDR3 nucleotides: TGTGCCAGCAGCTTGGGCGGGATCCGGAAGAATGAGCAGTTCTTC.

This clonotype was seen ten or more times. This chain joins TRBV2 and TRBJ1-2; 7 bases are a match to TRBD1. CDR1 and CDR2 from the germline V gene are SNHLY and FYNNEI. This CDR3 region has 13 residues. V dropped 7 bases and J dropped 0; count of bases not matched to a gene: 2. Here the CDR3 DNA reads TGTGCCAGCACGGGACAGCCTAACTATGGCTACACCTTC. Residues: CASTGQPNYGYTF.

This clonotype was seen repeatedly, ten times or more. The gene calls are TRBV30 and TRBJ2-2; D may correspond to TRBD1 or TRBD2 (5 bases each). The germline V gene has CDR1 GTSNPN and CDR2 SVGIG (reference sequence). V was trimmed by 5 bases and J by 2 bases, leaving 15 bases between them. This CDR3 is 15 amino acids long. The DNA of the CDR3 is TGTGCCTGGGGACTGGGGGTTCTAAACACCGGGGAGCTGTTTTTT. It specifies CAWGLGVLNTGELFF.

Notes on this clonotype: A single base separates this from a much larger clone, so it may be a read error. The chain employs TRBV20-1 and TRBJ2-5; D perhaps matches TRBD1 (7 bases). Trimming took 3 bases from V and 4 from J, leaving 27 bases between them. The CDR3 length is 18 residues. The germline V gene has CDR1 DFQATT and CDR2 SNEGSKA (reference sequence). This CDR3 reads CSARGLPVGEGAGETQYF. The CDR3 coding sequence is TGCAGTGCTAGGGGACTGCCAGTGGGAGAGGGGGCGGGAGAGACCCAGTACTTC.

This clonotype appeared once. CDR3 bases: TGTGCCAGCAGCCCTTTACCGGCGGGAGGGCCCTACGAGCAGTACTTC. This sequence encodes CASSPLPAGGPYEQYF. V usage is TRBV5-6 and J usage is TRBJ2-7, with 9 positions matching TRBD2. The CDR3 runs 16 residues. Germline assignment: CDR1 SGHDT and CDR2 YYEEEE. V was clipped by 4 bases and J by 2 bases; unmatched bases: 10.

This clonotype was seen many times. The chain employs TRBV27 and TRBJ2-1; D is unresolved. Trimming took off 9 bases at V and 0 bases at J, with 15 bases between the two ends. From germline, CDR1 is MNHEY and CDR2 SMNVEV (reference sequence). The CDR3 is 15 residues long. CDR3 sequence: CASSPYTSSYNEQFF. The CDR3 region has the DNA TGTGCCAGTAGCCCTTATACGAGCTCCTACAATGAGCAGTTCTTC.

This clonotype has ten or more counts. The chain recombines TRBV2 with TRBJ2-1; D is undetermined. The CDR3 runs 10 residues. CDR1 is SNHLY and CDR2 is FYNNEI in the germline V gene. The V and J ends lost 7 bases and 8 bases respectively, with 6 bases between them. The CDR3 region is CASKVYEQFF. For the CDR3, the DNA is TGTGCCAGCAAGGTCTATGAGCAGTTCTTC.

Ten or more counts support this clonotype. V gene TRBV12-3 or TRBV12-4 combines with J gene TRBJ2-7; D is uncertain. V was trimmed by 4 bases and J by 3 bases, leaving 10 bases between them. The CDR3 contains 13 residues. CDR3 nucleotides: TGTGCCAGCAGTTCCAAGGGTATCTACGAGCAGTACTTC. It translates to CASSSKGIYEQYF.

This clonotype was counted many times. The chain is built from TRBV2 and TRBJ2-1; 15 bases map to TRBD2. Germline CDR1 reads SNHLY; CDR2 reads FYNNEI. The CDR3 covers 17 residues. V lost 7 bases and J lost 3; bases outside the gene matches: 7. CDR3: CASKGGLAGGIYNEQFF. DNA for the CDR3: TGTGCCAGCAAGGGGGGACTAGCGGGAGGCATCTACAATGAGCAGTTCTTC. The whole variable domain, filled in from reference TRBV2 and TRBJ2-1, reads EPEVTQTPSHQVTQMGQEVILRCVPISNHLYFYWYRQILGQKVEFLVSFYNNEISEKSEIFDDQFSVERPDGSNFTLKIRSTKLEDSAMYFCASKGGLAGGIYNEQFFGPGTRLTVL.

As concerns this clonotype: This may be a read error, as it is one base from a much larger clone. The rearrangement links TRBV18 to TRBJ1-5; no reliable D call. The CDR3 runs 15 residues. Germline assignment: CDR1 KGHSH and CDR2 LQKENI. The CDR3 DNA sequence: TGTGCCAGCTCACCAAAGGACGGTTTCAATCGGCCCCAGCATTTT. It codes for CASSPKDGFNRPQHF.

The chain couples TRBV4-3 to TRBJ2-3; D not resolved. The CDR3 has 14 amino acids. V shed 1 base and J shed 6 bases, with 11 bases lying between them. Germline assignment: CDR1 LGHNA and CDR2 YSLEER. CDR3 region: CASSQAHVGDTQYF. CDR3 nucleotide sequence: TGCGCCAGCAGCCAAGCACACGTAGGGGATACGCAGTATTTT.